A single sample gave rise to the 21 T cell receptor beta chains below, sequenced in a study of glioma-infiltrating T cells. Using RNA template, CDR3s of TCR alpha and beta were amplified with iRepertoire arm-PCR. TCRdb passed the multiplex PCR reads through MiXCR, listing each CDR3 protein once. Of 300,000 to 450,000 distinct CDR3 sequences in the sample, 35% to 45% were seen once. The source material was glioma tissue, nonneoplastic brain tissue, or PBMCs (not recorded which). The receptors here all came from a human donor with low-grade glioma or glioblastoma, undergoing nonglioma brain surgery, or in good health (not recorded which).

Remarks on this clonotype: A much more abundant neighbour one base away suggests this may be a read error. The CDR3 does not close with the conserved phenylalanine or tryptophan, likely indicating a read error. V and J are TRBV4-2 and TRBJ1-2, with 7 bases lining up with TRBD1. CDR3 length: 16 residues. V dropped 1 base and J dropped 2; count of bases not matched to a gene: 7. Germline V CDR1 and CDR2: LGHNA, YNFKEQ. The DNA for the CDR3 is TGTGCCAGCAGCCAAGCTAACGGACAGGAGAACTATGGCTACACCTTA. Residues: CASSQANGQENYGYTL.

This clonotype was recorded a few times. The chain employs TRBV28 and TRBJ1-5; TRBD1 is a possible D gene (5 bases). V was clipped by 2 bases and J by 6 bases, with 14 bases between them. The CDR3 runs to 15 residues. The germline CDR1 and CDR2 sequences are MDHEN and SYDVKM. The CDR3 bases are TGTGCCAGCAGTTTAATCGAGGGGTCGGTTCAGCCCCAGCATTTT. Its protein product is CASSLIEGSVQPQHF.

The chain has TRBV9 and TRBJ2-3; 10 bases match TRBD2. After removal of 2 bases from V and 4 bases from J, the junction contained 4 bases not matched to a gene. There are 15 residues in the CDR3. Germline CDR1 and CDR2: SGDLS and YYNGEE. The CDR3 region has the DNA TGTGCCAGCAGCGTTGCTAGCGGGAGCGCAGATACGCAGTATTTT. Translated, it gives CASSVASGSADTQYF. The full variable domain, in which reference TRBV9 and TRBJ2-3 provide the parts outside the CDR3, is DSGVTQTPKHLITATGQRVTLRCSPRSGDLSVYWYQQSLDQGLQFLIQYYNGEERAKGNILERFSAQQFPDLHSELNLSSLELGDSALYFCASSVASGSADTQYFGPGTRLTVL.

The chain links TRBV28 to TRBJ1-2, with TRBD1 matching over 8 bases. Germline loops: CDR1 MDHEN, CDR2 SYDVKM. The J segment lost 6 bases and the V segment lost 6 bases, leaving 18 bases of the junction unmatched. The CDR3 length is 17 residues. The CDR3 is CASSQSRRMDRAHGYTF. In nucleotides, the CDR3 is TGTGCCAGCAGCCAATCCCGCCGAATGGACAGGGCGCATGGCTACACCTTC.

Only a few counts were recorded for this clonotype. The rearrangement links TRBV20-1 to TRBJ2-7; 9 positions agree with TRBD2. CDR3 length: 16 amino acids. Germline CDR1 reads DFQATT; CDR2 reads SNEGSKA (reference sequence). V gave up 0 bases and J gave up 3 bases; unmatched junction bases: 9. The CDR3 DNA is TGCAGTGCTAGAGATCCCGGACTAGCGCACATCTACGAGCAGTACTTC. This sequence encodes CSARDPGLAHIYEQYF.

This clonotype was detected many times. V usage is TRBV6-1 and J usage is TRBJ1-4; possibly TRBD1 for D (5 bases). The CDR3 length is 15 residues. Between the trimmed V and J ends, which lost 1 base and 3 bases, there was a span of 9 bases. Germline V gene sequence: CDR1 MNHNS, CDR2 SASEGT. CDR3 DNA sequence: TGTGCCAGCAGTGAAGACGGGGCAGCTAATGAAAAACTGTTTTTT. Its protein product is CASSEDGAANEKLFF.

The J gene is TRBJ1-1, the V gene TRBV2; D is perhaps TRBD1 (5 bases). Trimming left V 4 bases short and J 1 base short, with 7 bases between. Per germline, CDR1 SNHLY and CDR2 FYNNEI. This CDR3 has 13 amino acids. CDR3 residues: CASSAGPNTEAFF. DNA for the CDR3: TGTGCCAGCAGTGCGGGGCCGAACACTGAAGCTTTCTTT.

This clonotype showed up just once. A much larger clonotype is one base distant, so this may be a read error. This chain links TRBV6-1 with TRBJ2-1; D gene unclear. Trimming pared 8 bases from V and 6 bases from J, leaving 20 bases between. CDR1 is MNHNS and CDR2 is SASEGT in the germline V gene. This CDR3 region has 15 residues. The CDR3 protein is CASGPFQGIRNEQFF. CDR3 nucleotides: TGTGCCAGCGGGCCTTTCCAAGGGATACGCAATGAGCAGTTCTTC.

V usage is TRBV6-2 or TRBV6-3 and J usage is TRBJ2-5, with D unresolved. Germline lookup yields CDR1 MNHEY and CDR2 SVGEGT. CDR3 size: 16 residues. V was trimmed by 0 bases and J by 5 bases, leaving 16 bases between them. The CDR3 coding sequence is TGTGCCAGCAGTTACTCGCCCGGGTCCCTGGAGGAGACCCAGTACTTC. Translation gives CASSYSPGSLEETQYF.

To note about this clonotype: It may be a read error: a sequence one base away is much more abundant. Since no conserved phenylalanine or tryptophan closes the CDR3, a read error is the likely cause. V usage is TRBV20-1 and J usage is TRBJ1-1; D remains ambiguous. The CDR3 is 12 residues long. V shed 7 bases and J shed 1 base, with 10 bases lying between them. CDR1 DFQATT and CDR2 SNEGSKA come from the germline V gene (reference sequence). The CDR3 nucleotides read TGCAGTGTGTTTGCAAGGAACACTGAAGCTTTCCTT. Translation gives CSVFARNTEAFL.

The rearrangement uses TRBV5-1 and TRBJ2-1; 11 bases fit TRBD2. In germline, CDR1 is SGHRS, CDR2 YFSETQ. Losses at the gene ends were 6 bases for V and 6 bases for J; bases not matched to a gene: 8. CDR3 length: 15 residues. The CDR3 is CASIKGGTSGNEQFF. DNA for the CDR3: TGCGCCAGCATTAAGGGAGGGACTAGCGGCAATGAGCAGTTCTTC.

This clonotype was found many times. The chain recombines TRBV6-2 or TRBV6-3 with TRBJ2-1; D remains ambiguous. This CDR3 has 14 residues. Trimming took 5 bases from V and 2 from J, leaving 10 bases between them. Germline CDR1 is MNHEY and CDR2 is SVGEGT. This CDR3 reads CASSPDMPYNEQFF. The CDR3 coding sequence is TGTGCCAGCAGTCCCGACATGCCCTACAATGAGCAGTTCTTC.

This clonotype has just a few counts. The V and J genes are TRBV7-2 and TRBJ1-5; a possible D gene is TRBD1 (5 bases). The CDR3 consists of 16 residues. CDR1 SGHTA and CDR2 FQGNSA come from the germline V gene. The ends were cut back, 5 bases at V and 4 bases at J, with 18 bases in the middle. CDR3 sequence (DNA): TGTGCCAGCAGCCTCACCGGGACCCGAGGTAATCAGCCCCAGCATTTT. This encodes CASSLTGTRGNQPQHF. Full variable domain (remainder filled in from reference TRBV7-2 and TRBJ1-5): GAGVSQSPSNKVTEKGKDVELRCDPISGHTALYWYRQSLGQGLEFLIYFQGNSAPDKSGLPSDRFSAERTGGSVSTLTIQRTQQEDSAVYLCASSLTGTRGNQPQHFGDGTRLSIL.

This CDR3 is CASSPANTGELFF. The CDR3 region has the DNA TGTGCCAGCAGTCCAGCGAACACCGGGGAGCTGTTTTTT. The V gene is TRBV27, the J gene TRBJ2-2, with no clear D. Trimming pared 5 bases from V and 0 bases from J, leaving 4 bases between. CDR3 size: 13 residues. Per germline, CDR1 MNHEY and CDR2 SMNVEV (reference sequence).

This clonotype was detected many times. This sequence joins TRBV20-1 and TRBJ2-7; 8 positions agree with TRBD2. Germline V gene data show CDR1 as DFQATT and CDR2 as SNEGSKA (reference sequence). This CDR3 has 15 amino acids. Trimming cost V 4 bases and J 2 bases; bases outside gene matches: 10. The DNA of the CDR3 is TGCAGTGCTAAATTACCGGGACTAGTAACCTACGAGCAGTACTTC. This encodes CSAKLPGLVTYEQYF.

The chain couples TRBV2 to TRBJ2-7, with a tentative D call TRBD1 (6 bases). Trimming took 5 bases from V and 0 from J, leaving 14 bases between them. This CDR3 region has 15 residues. Looked up from germline, CDR1 is SNHLY and CDR2 is FYNNEI. The DNA for the CDR3 is TGTGCCAGCAGTCCAAGGGACACAAGCTCCTACGAGCAGTACTTC. Amino acid sequence: CASSPRDTSSYEQYF.

Of note for this clonotype: One junction end disagrees with the germline gene, perhaps due to a read error. The chain uses TRBV6-6 and TRBJ2-1; tentative D call: TRBD2 (6 bases). The germline V gene encodes CDR1 MNHNY and CDR2 SVGAGI (reference sequence). This CDR3 has 15 residues. CDR3 coding DNA: TGTGCCGGCAGTTTTACTCCCGGGGGCTACAATGAGCAGTTCTTC. Protein sequence: CAGSFTPGGYNEQFF.

The rearrangement links TRBV7-2 to TRBJ2-7; tentatively, D is TRBD1 (5 bases). The CDR3 covers 14 residues. Germline CDR1 reads SGHTA; CDR2 reads FQGNSA. V was clipped by 5 bases and J by 2 bases, with 13 bases between them. This CDR3 is CASSTDSLTYEQYF. In DNA, the CDR3 is TGTGCCAGCAGCACCGACAGCCTAACCTACGAGCAGTACTTC.

As to this clonotype: Mismatch with germline at one junction end may stem from a read error. The chain couples TRBV7-9 to TRBJ2-1, with 14 bases aligning to TRBD2. The CDR3 covers 15 residues. Per the germline V gene, CDR1 is SEHNR and CDR2 is FQNEAQ (reference sequence). CDR3 coding DNA: TGTGCCAGCAGCTTAGCCGGACTAGCGGGAGGTGAGCGGTTCTTC. It yields the protein CASSLAGLAGGERFF.

The chain is built from TRBV7-3 and TRBJ2-1; D gene ambiguous. Germline CDR1 is SGHTA and CDR2 is FQGTGA. This CDR3 is built from 12 residues. Between the trimmed V and J ends, which lost 5 bases and 10 bases, there was a span of 12 bases. The CDR3 loop is CASSIYTGEQFF. The CDR3 DNA is TGTGCCAGCAGCATTTACACGGGCGAGCAGTTCTTC.

This clonotype turned up a few times. The V gene is TRBV20-1, the J gene TRBJ1-3; D gene uncertain. Germline V gene data show CDR1 as DFQATT and CDR2 as SNEGSKA (reference sequence). Trimming left V 6 bases short and J 0 bases short, with 12 bases between. This CDR3 is built from 14 residues. The CDR3 reads CSAPSQLSGNTIYF. DNA of the CDR3: TGCAGTGCCCCTTCCCAACTCTCTGGAAACACCATATATTTT.